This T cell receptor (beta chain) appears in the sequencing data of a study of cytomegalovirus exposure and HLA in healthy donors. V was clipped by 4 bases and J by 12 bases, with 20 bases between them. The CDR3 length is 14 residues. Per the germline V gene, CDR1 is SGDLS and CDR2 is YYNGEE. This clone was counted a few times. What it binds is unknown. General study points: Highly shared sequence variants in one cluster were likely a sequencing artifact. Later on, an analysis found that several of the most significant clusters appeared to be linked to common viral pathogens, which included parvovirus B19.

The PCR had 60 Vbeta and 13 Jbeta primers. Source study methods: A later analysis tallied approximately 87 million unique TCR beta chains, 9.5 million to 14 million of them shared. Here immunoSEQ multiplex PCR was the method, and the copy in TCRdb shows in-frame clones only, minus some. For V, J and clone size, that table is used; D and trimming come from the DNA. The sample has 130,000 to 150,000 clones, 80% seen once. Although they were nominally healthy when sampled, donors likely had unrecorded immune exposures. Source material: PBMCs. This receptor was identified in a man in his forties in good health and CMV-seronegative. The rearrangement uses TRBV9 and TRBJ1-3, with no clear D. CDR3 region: CASSLEGISSIIYF. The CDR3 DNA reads TGTGCCAGCAGCCTCGAGGGAATTTCAAGTATCATATATTTT.